This entry lists 28 T cell receptor beta chains sequenced from one sample in a study of identical twins (dated by TCRdb to 2016 to 2018). The library was generated by 5' RACE. Sequenced on an Illumina HiSeq 2000. The public reads were reprocessed in TCRdb via fastp at Q25 and MiXCR, keeping in-frame beta chains. Here each entry gathers all rows of one CDR3 protein and keeps the most common genes and DNA. The sample profile shows under 450,000 distinct CDR3 sequences; around a sixth of them were found once. Around 10% of the sample lies in the top ten. The sequenced sample was naive T cells sorted from blood. The cell subset or site label, as the study defines it: cells isolated with a human naive T-cell isolation kit. These receptors were taken from a man aged 50-60 years in good health.

The V gene is TRBV7-3, the J gene TRBJ2-1; TRBD1 is a possible D gene (5 bases). V dropped 2 bases and J dropped 6 bases, with 14 bases sitting between them. The CDR3 covers 15 residues. Germline values: CDR1 SGHTA, CDR2 FQGTGA. CDR3 nucleotides: TGTGCCAGCAGCTTACCACCCCCAGGGCTCAATGAGCAGTTCTTC. Protein sequence: CASSLPPPGLNEQFF.

V is TRBV5-1 and J is TRBJ1-4; D remains ambiguous. The germline CDR1 and CDR2 sequences are SGHRS and YFSETQ. The V end lost 2 bases, the J end lost 0 bases, and 14 bases lay between the germline ends. This CDR3 has 17 amino acids. The chain's CDR3 is CASSLGPNSATNEKLFF. The CDR3 nucleotides are TGCGCCAGCAGCTTAGGACCTAACTCTGCAACTAATGAAAAACTGTTTTTT.

The table lists this clonotype with many counts. This sequence joins TRBV4-3 and TRBJ1-2; 8 bases are a match to TRBD1. With V trimmed by 3 bases and J by 10 bases, 13 bases remained unmatched. Per the germline V gene, CDR1 is LGHNA and CDR2 is YSLEER. The CDR3 length is 15 residues. The CDR3: CASSQGQDNSMDYTF. For the CDR3, the DNA is TGCGCCAGCAGCCAGGGACAGGATAATTCTATGGACTACACCTTC.

The gene calls are TRBV20-1 and TRBJ2-7; TRBD1 matches 7 bases. Losses at the gene ends were 0 bases for V and 3 bases for J; bases not matched to a gene: 8. CDR1 is DFQATT and CDR2 is SNEGSKA in the germline V gene (reference sequence). There are 15 residues in the CDR3. Here the CDR3 DNA reads TGCAGTGCTAGAGATGTAAGGACAGGCCACTACGAGCAGTACTTC. Protein product: CSARDVRTGHYEQYF.

This rearrangement joins TRBV10-3 to TRBJ2-7, with no clear D. The V and J ends lost 3 bases and 3 bases respectively, with 15 bases between them. The germline gives CDR1 ENHRY, CDR2 SYGVKD. The CDR3 sequence is 15 residues long. The CDR3 sequence is CAISEGGRFIYEQYF. CDR3 coding DNA: TGTGCCATCAGTGAAGGTGGGCGTTTTATCTACGAGCAGTACTTC.

This chain joins TRBV11-2 and TRBJ1-3; TRBD1 matches at 7 bases. The CDR3 covers 15 residues. V lost 6 bases and J lost 3; bases outside the gene matches: 8. Germline V gene lookup returns CDR1 SGHAT and CDR2 FQNNGV. CDR3 sequence reads: CASRLKGAYGNTIYF. CDR3 bases: TGTGCCAGCAGACTTAAGGGGGCTTATGGAAACACCATATATTTT.

Ten or more counts support this clonotype. V gene TRBV7-8 combines with J gene TRBJ2-1; 9 bases fit TRBD2. CDR1 SGHVS and CDR2 FQNEAQ come from the germline V gene. The trim removed 6 bases at V and 9 bases at J, leaving 12 bases unmatched. This CDR3 contains 15 residues. DNA of the CDR3: TGTGCCAGCAGATTAACTAGCGGGTCCGGGTCTGAGCAGTTCTTC. It translates to CASRLTSGSGSEQFF.

This clonotype has more than one count but fewer than ten. The J gene is TRBJ1-5, the V gene TRBV28, with a possible D match to TRBD1 (6 bases). The CDR3 runs 15 residues. The ends were cut back, 7 bases at V and 0 bases at J, with 13 bases in the middle. The germline V gene has CDR1 MDHEN and CDR2 SYDVKM. The CDR3 DNA reads TGTGCCAGCACTCTAAGGGGGTCTAGCAATCAGCCCCAGCATTTT. Protein product: CASTLRGSSNQPQHF.

In its sample, this clonotype was seen many times. This chain connects TRBV6-2 or TRBV6-3 to TRBJ2-2; D is unclear. CDR1 and CDR2 from the germline V gene are MNHEY and SVGEGT. Deletions cut 5 bases from V and 6 bases from J, with 13 bases between. The CDR3 consists of 14 residues. The CDR3 reads CASSAASMSGELFF. The CDR3 DNA follows: TGTGCCAGCAGTGCGGCTAGTATGTCCGGGGAGCTGTTTTTT.

This clonotype was observed many times. The V and J genes are TRBV21-1 and TRBJ2-1; TRBD2 was called by the table and not checked on the DNA. TRBV21-1 is a pseudogene locus. The CDR3 is made up of 18 amino acids. In nucleotides, the CDR3 is TGTGCCAGCAGCAAACAGGCCGTCTCCCGGAGCTCCTACAATGAGCAGTTCTTC. Its protein product is CASSKQAVSRSSYNEQFF.

This clonotype showed up just a few times. The chain is built from TRBV4-2 and TRBJ2-7; 8 bases fit TRBD1. Germline CDR1 and CDR2: LGHNA and YNFKEQ. CDR3 length: 15 residues. After removal of 4 bases from V and 2 bases from J, the junction contained 7 bases not matched to a gene. In DNA form, the CDR3 reads TGTGCCAGCAGCCCGTCAGGACAGGGCCCCTACGAGCAGTACTTC. Translation gives CASSPSGQGPYEQYF.

This clonotype was recorded at least ten times. The chain employs TRBV7-3 and TRBJ2-1; D unclear. Germline V gene lookup returns CDR1 SGHTA and CDR2 FQGTGA. V lost 2 bases and J 6 bases, leaving 8 bases between the germline ends. This CDR3 is built from 13 residues. The CDR3 bases are TGTGCCAGCAGCTTAGGGTCGGGCAATGAGCAGTTCTTC. Amino acid sequence: CASSLGSGNEQFF. Filled out from reference TRBV7-3 and TRBJ2-1, the complete variable domain reads GAGVSQTPSNKVTEKGKYVELRCDPISGHTALYWYRQSLGQGPEFLIYFQGTGAADDSGLPNDRFFAVRPEGSVSTLKIQRTERGDSAVYLCASSLGSGNEQFFGPGTRLTVL.

The table lists this clonotype with a few counts. The V call is TRBV29-1, the J call TRBJ1-1; 10 positions agree with TRBD1. Looked up from germline, CDR1 is SQVTM and CDR2 is ANQGSEA. The CDR3 sequence is 13 residues long. The trim removed 5 bases at V and 6 bases at J, leaving 6 bases unmatched. CDR3 residues: CSVRQGAGSEAFF. The DNA of the CDR3 is TGCAGCGTTCGACAGGGGGCTGGCTCTGAAGCTTTCTTT.

The chain uses TRBV19 and TRBJ2-7; perhaps TRBD1 as D (6 bases). Germline V gene sequence: CDR1 LNHDA, CDR2 SQIVND (reference sequence). This CDR3 is 15 amino acids long. Trimming took off 1 base at V and 3 bases at J, with 13 bases between the two ends. The CDR3 sequence: CASSIATGIFYEQYF. CDR3 DNA: TGTGCCAGTAGTATAGCGACAGGAATCTTCTACGAGCAGTACTTC.

This clonotype has just a few counts. The J gene is TRBJ1-2, the V gene TRBV9; 9 bases fit TRBD1. This CDR3 spans 14 amino acids. CDR1 SGDLS and CDR2 YYNGEE come from the germline V gene. V was pared by 5 bases and J by 8 bases, with 10 bases of the junction left unmatched. CDR3 loop: CASSAAGQGRGYTF. The CDR3 bases are TGTGCCAGCAGTGCGGCGGGACAGGGACGGGGCTACACCTTC.

This clonotype has a count of ten or more. The rearrangement links TRBV7-9 to TRBJ2-3; 9 positions agree with TRBD2. The CDR3 totals 15 residues. The V gene's germline CDR1 is SEHNR and CDR2 FQNEAQ (reference sequence). J lost 7 bases, V lost 1 base, and 6 bases had no gene match. CDR3 in amino acids: CASSLEAGGGNTQYF. In DNA form, the CDR3 reads TGTGCCAGCAGCTTAGAAGCGGGAGGAGGGAATACGCAGTATTTT.

This clonotype was recorded a few times. The V gene is TRBV4-3, the J gene TRBJ2-2; perhaps TRBD1 as D (6 bases). CDR1 is LGHNA, CDR2 YSLEER, per germline. The V gene lost 1 base and the J gene lost 7 bases, with 19 bases spanning the gap. This CDR3 has 17 residues. CDR3 in DNA: TGCGCCAGCAGCCAAGCTCCAGCAGGGGTTGTGGACGGGGAGCTGTTTTTT. It encodes CASSQAPAGVVDGELFF.

This clonotype has ten or more counts. The chain couples TRBV6-1 to TRBJ1-2; D gene uncertain. The CDR3 sequence is 13 residues long. Looked up from germline, CDR1 is MNHNS and CDR2 is SASEGT. Trimming took off 6 bases at V and 5 bases at J, with 13 bases between the two ends. CDR3 nucleotide sequence: TGTGCCAGCAGCCAAGGGCAGACTTATGGCTACACCTTC. Protein sequence: CASSQGQTYGYTF.

About this clonotype itself: Being one base from a much bigger clone, this may be a read error. V gene TRBV5-5 combines with J gene TRBJ2-7; perhaps TRBD1 as D (7 bases). Germline V gives CDR1 SGHKS, CDR2 YYEKEE (reference sequence). The CDR3 extends over 15 amino acids. V dropped 0 bases and J dropped 3 bases, with 13 bases sitting between them. The CDR3 nucleotides are TGTGCCAGCAGCTTGGAAGTCCAGGGGGGCTACGAGCAGTACTTC. This encodes CASSLEVQGGYEQYF.

This clonotype was counted ten times or more. CDR3 sequence reads: CASSWTSGKDEQFF. CDR3 bases: TGTGCCAGCAGCTGGACTAGCGGGAAGGATGAGCAGTTCTTC. The gene calls are TRBV12-3 or TRBV12-4 and TRBJ2-1; 12 nucleotides align to TRBD2. The CDR3 is made up of 14 amino acids. Trimming at V came to 6 bases and at J to 8 bases, leaving 5 bases not matched to a gene.

V gene TRBV20-1 combines with J gene TRBJ2-1; TRBD1 or TRBD2 may be the D gene (5 bases each). Trimming cost V 2 bases and J 6 bases, with 14 bases left between them. The CDR3 totals 14 residues. The germline CDR1 and CDR2 sequences are DFQATT and SNEGSKA (reference sequence). CDR3 nucleotide sequence: TGCAGTGCTAGAAGGCAGGGTACTAGCAATGAGCAGTTCTTC. Its translation: CSARRQGTSNEQFF.

Only a few counts were recorded for this clonotype. The CDR3 region has the DNA TGCAGCGTTGGTCGGAGCGGGAGGGCCACAGATACGCAGTATTTT. It is translated as CSVGRSGRATDTQYF. This chain connects TRBV29-1 to TRBJ2-3; the match to TRBD2 covers 10 bases. The V and J ends lost 4 bases and 2 bases, in that order; junction bases with no gene match: 6. Germline CDR1 and CDR2: SQVTM and ANQGSEA. This CDR3 region has 15 residues.

The V call is TRBV7-2, the J call TRBJ1-4; TRBD1 might be the D (5 bases). This CDR3 comprises 14 residues. Looked up from germline, CDR1 is SGHTA and CDR2 is FQGNSA. Between the trimmed V and J ends, which lost 3 bases and 7 bases, there was a span of 12 bases. The chain's CDR3 is CASSFGGVGEKLFF. CDR3 sequence (DNA): TGTGCCAGCAGCTTCGGAGGGGTTGGTGAAAAACTGTTTTTT.

This clonotype was observed a handful of times. The CDR3 reads CSVGGQGRTDTQYF. DNA of the CDR3: TGCAGCGTCGGGGGACAGGGAAGGACAGATACGCAGTATTTT. The V call is TRBV29-1, the J call TRBJ2-3; 9 bases fit TRBD1. Germline assignment: CDR1 SQVTM and CDR2 ANQGSEA. V shed 6 bases and J 3 bases; nucleotides not matched to a gene: 7. The CDR3 extends over 14 amino acids.

This clonotype was seen a few times. This sequence joins TRBV7-2 and TRBJ2-1, with a possible D match to TRBD2 (5 bases). The CDR3 loop spans 15 amino acids. Germline CDR1 and CDR2: SGHTA and FQGNSA. V was pared by 3 bases and J by 8 bases, with 17 bases between. The CDR3, as DNA: TGTGCCAGCAGCTTGCAGATTTCTAGCTATGATGAGCAGTTCTTC. Residues: CASSLQISSYDEQFF.

Ten or more counts support this clonotype. V is TRBV5-1 and J is TRBJ2-7; 10 nucleotides agree with TRBD1. Trimming took 5 bases from V and 5 from J; bases not matched to a gene: 4. The CDR3 spans 13 residues. Germline lookup yields CDR1 SGHRS and CDR2 YFSETQ. CDR3: CASSPGQGDEQYF. CDR3 nucleotides: TGCGCCAGCAGTCCTGGACAGGGGGACGAGCAGTACTTC.

The chain uses TRBV6-5 and TRBJ2-3; 9 nucleotides match TRBD2. The V gene's germline CDR1 is MNHEY and CDR2 SVGAGI. CDR3 length: 15 residues. Trimming removed 1 base from V and 6 bases from J; junction bases left unmatched: 5. The CDR3 sequence: CASSYLAGASDTQYF. In nucleotides, the CDR3 is TGTGCCAGCAGTTACTTAGCGGGAGCCTCGGATACGCAGTATTTT.

This clonotype appeared many times. The chain is built from TRBV5-5 and TRBJ2-5; D is unclear. V lost 3 bases, J lost 4 bases, and 13 bases lay in between. Germline CDR1 SGHKS, CDR2 YYEKEE (reference sequence). The CDR3 totals 14 residues. The CDR3 here is CASSSLQVGETQYF. The CDR3, as DNA: TGTGCCAGCAGCTCGCTCCAGGTAGGAGAGACCCAGTACTTC.